This T cell receptor (beta chain) was obtained from a study of blood T cell repertoires in COVID-19. Study at large: Acute and convalescent COVID-19 specimens originated in the United States, Italy and Spain. The analysed material was cDNA or gDNA that came from T cells, B-cell-depleted T cells, or PBMCs.

In the source study's methods: Estimation of nucleated cell counts was performed using reference gene primer amplification. Here immunoSEQ multiplex PCR was the method, and the copy in TCRdb shows in-frame clones only, minus some. For V, J and clone size, that table is used; D and trimming come from the DNA. The sample has around 170,000 clones, 70% to 90% seen once. The sequence was obtained from a man aged 50-60 years with active or convalescent COVID-19. The sample comprised peripheral blood.

This chain's CDR3 is CASSLRGSYEQYF. CDR3 DNA sequence: TGTGCCAGCAGTTTAAGGGGCTCCTACGAGCAGTACTTC. The V and J genes are TRBV28 and TRBJ2-7, with D possibly matching TRBD1 (5 bases). CDR3 size: 13 residues. Trimming shortened V by 2 bases and J by 0 bases, and 5 bases separated the two germline ends. Germline V lookup: CDR1 MDHEN, CDR2 SYDVKM.